These T cell receptor beta chains were read from a single sample in a study of T cells in Graves' hyperthyroidism and ophthalmopathy. TCRdb re-analysed the multiplex PCR reads in MiXCR, keeping a single row per CDR3 protein. The table has 550,000 to 600,000 distinct CDR3 sequences, more than 13% seen once. Sequencing was done on a sample of blood. Every receptor here comes from a young woman with Graves' ophthalmopathy. Each CDR3 is given with its conserved first and last residue. Fields, in order: D gene, J gene, V gene, clone size, CDR3 protein, CDR3 DNA. The D gene is left open where the match is weak. Expanded clones get a size class; other rows say once, few or many, or leave the size out.

>-|TRBJ1-2|TRBV6-2/TRBV6-3|many
CASSSGQPYGYTF
TGTGCCAGCAGTTCCGGACAGCCCTATGGCTACACCTTC
>-|TRBJ2-7|TRBV4-1|few
CASSQVTGGPGVPYEQYF
TGCGCCAGCAGCCAGGTGACAGGAGGCCCTGGCGTACCTTACGAGCAGTACTTC
>TRBD1|TRBJ1-2|TRBV5-5|many
CASNLRDRVNYGYTF
TGTGCCAGCAACCTCCGGGACAGGGTGAACTATGGCTACACCTTC
>-|TRBJ2-1|TRBV28|-
CASSYSFGVGTSGRKEFF
-
>TRBD1|TRBJ2-7|TRBV12-3/TRBV12-4|many
CASSFGTGDREQYF
TGTGCCAGCAGTTTTGGGACAGGGGATAGGGAGCAGTACTTC
>-|TRBJ1-3|TRBV30|many
CAWGESGNTIYF
TGTGCCTGGGGGGAATCTGGAAACACCATATATTTT
>-|TRBJ2-7|TRBV2|many
CASGRPLYEQYF
TGTGCCAGCGGGCGCCCGCTATACGAGCAGTACTTC
>-|TRBJ2-7|TRBV19|few
CASSRQGGPYEQYF
TGTGCCAGTAGTCGGCAGGGTGGGCCCTACGAGCAGTACTTC
>-|TRBJ1-1|TRBV7-9|many
CASRAVRAAEETEAFF
TGTGCCAGCAGGGCAGTCAGGGCGGCTGAGGAGACTGAAGCTTTCTTT
>-|TRBJ2-7|TRBV4-1|few
CASSQGQPNPYEQYF
TGCGCCAGCAGCCAAGGACAGCCTAATCCCTACGAGCAGTACTTC
>-|TRBJ2-3|TRBV30|many
CAWSVLPSVDTQYF
TGTGCCTGGAGTGTTCTTCCCTCAGTGGATACGCAGTATTTT
>-|TRBJ1-3|TRBV28|many
CASSLGATQGNTIYF
TGTGCCAGCAGTTTAGGGGCCACCCAGGGAAACACCATATATTTT
>-|TRBJ2-1|TRBV15|-
CATSMGGTGYYNEQFF
TGTGCCACCAGCATGGGGGGTACGGGGTACTACAATGAGCAGTTCTTC
>TRBD1|TRBJ2-7|TRBV19|-
CASSIRVDRGREQYF
TGTGCCAGTAGTATTCGAGTGGACAGGGGGCGTGAGCAGTACTTC
>-|TRBJ1-4|TRBV4-3|-
CASSHGSEKLFF
TGCGCCAGCAGCCACGGTAGTGAAAAACTGTTTTTT
>TRBD2|TRBJ2-7|TRBV28|many
CASSLSQLAGGLREQYF
TGTGCCAGCAGTTTATCTCAGTTAGCGGGAGGGCTCCGCGAGCAGTACTTC
>TRBD2|TRBJ2-1|TRBV3-1|many
CASSRRLLAGGAINEQFF
TGTGCCAGCAGCCGCCGGTTACTAGCGGGAGGGGCAATCAATGAGCAGTTCTTC
>-|TRBJ2-5|TRBV20-1|many
CSARGGRPQETQYF
TGCAGTGCTAGAGGCGGCAGGCCCCAAGAGACCCAGTACTTC
>-|TRBJ1-5|TRBV28|-
CASSFNTALYQPQHF
TGTGCCAGCAGTTTCAATACCGCCCTGTATCAGCCCCAGCATTTT
>-|TRBJ2-7|TRBV20-1|few
CSAPGRFNEQYF
TGCAGTGCCCCAGGGAGGTTCAACGAGCAGTACTTC
>TRBD1|TRBJ1-2|TRBV30|many
CAWIQGGNYGYTF
TGTGCCTGGATTCAGGGGGGTAACTATGGCTACACCTTC
>-|TRBJ2-5|TRBV6-1|-
CASRSNPGHSYF
TGTGCCAGCAGATCAAATCCGGGACACTCTTACTTC
>TRBD2|TRBJ2-1|TRBV29-1|-
CSVPREGPSEQFF
TGCAGCGTCCCGCGGGAGGGCCCGAGTGAGCAGTTCTTC
>TRBD2|TRBJ2-4|TRBV7-3|many
CASSLVGTSGRWNIQYF
TGTGCCAGCAGTCTGGTCGGCACTAGCGGGAGGTGGAACATTCAGTACTTC
>TRBD1|TRBJ1-2|TRBV4-3|many
CASRAGGGYGYTF
TGCGCCAGCAGGGCAGGGGGCGGCTATGGCTACACCTTC
>-|TRBJ1-3|TRBV3-1|few
CASSENGNTIYF
TGTGCCAGCAGCGAAAACGGAAACACCATATATTTT
>-|TRBJ2-4|TRBV24-1|-
CATSDPIRRGSKNIQYF
TGTGCCACCAGTGATCCGATCCGCAGGGGATCAAAAAACATTCAGTACTTC
>TRBD2|TRBJ2-2|TRBV7-3|many
CASSPPGLAGGGTGELFF
TGTGCCAGCAGCCCCCCGGGGTTAGCGGGAGGGGGCACCGGGGAGCTGTTTTTT